The present T cell receptor beta chain was sequenced within a study of blood T cell repertoires in COVID-19. Sequencing was performed with immunoSEQ multiplex PCR; in TCRdb, only in-frame clones are kept and a portion is missing. This sample has 350,000 or so clones, with about 86% found just once. Assignments of participants to cohorts depended upon their own reported clinical history. Germline CDR1 LNHDA, CDR2 SQIVND (reference sequence). CDR3 length: 16 amino acids. Deletions cut 4 bases from V and 7 bases from J, with 19 bases between. The chain joins TRBV19 to TRBJ1-4; possible D gene TRBD1, 5 bases. The source material was PBMCs or T cells enriched from blood (not recorded which). The clonotype was recovered from a woman between 40 and 50 years old with acute COVID-19. The CDR3 sequence is CASSTTRQNRAEKLFF. The DNA of the CDR3 is TGTGCCAGTAGTACTACTCGACAGAATCGGGCTGAAAAACTGTTTTTT.